This TCR beta chain was observed in a study of post-analysis software for immune sequencing data. This CDR3 spans 17 amino acids. V was trimmed by 5 bases and J by 0 bases, leaving 14 bases between them. Germline V gene lookup returns CDR1 MNHNS and CDR2 SASEGT. Study-wide results and caveats: Controls showed lower frequencies than patients for five or six TRBV segments, and TRBV5-6, TRBV5-1 and TRBV20-1 were among these.

About this clonotype: Its antigen is still unknown.

Sequencing libraries made from TCR beta cDNA carried unique molecular identifiers. A single record per CDR3 protein comes from TCRdb applying MiXCR to the PCR reads. The repertoire holds around 700,000 distinct CDR3 sequences, with 55% to 60% as singletons. The J gene is TRBJ2-6, the V gene TRBV6-1; D perhaps matches TRBD2 (5 bases). This TCR came from a girl aged 2 to 10 with multiple sclerosis. Source material: blood. CDR3 nucleotides: TGTGCCAGCAGTCAGCTTCACAGCGGCTCTGGGGCCAACGTCCTGACTTTC. Its translation: CASSQLHSGSGANVLTF.